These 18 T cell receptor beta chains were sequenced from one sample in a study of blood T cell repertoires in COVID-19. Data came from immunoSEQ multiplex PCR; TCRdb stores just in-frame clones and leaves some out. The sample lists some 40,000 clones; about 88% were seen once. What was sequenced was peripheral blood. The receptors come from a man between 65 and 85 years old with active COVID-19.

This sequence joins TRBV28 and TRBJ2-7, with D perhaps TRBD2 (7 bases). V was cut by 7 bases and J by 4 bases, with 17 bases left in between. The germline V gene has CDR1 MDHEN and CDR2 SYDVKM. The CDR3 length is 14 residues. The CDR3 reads CASTPPGGLYEQYF. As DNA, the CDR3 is TGTGCCAGCACCCCGCCGGGGGGCCTATACGAGCAGTACTTC.

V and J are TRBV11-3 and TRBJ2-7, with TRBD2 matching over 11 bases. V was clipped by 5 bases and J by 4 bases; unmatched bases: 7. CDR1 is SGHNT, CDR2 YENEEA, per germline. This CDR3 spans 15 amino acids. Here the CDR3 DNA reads TGTGCCAGCAGCCGTACTAGCGGGAGTCAGTACGAGCAGTACTTC. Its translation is CASSRTSGSQYEQYF.

The CDR3 DNA reads as TGTGCCAGCAGCTTATCGGGTAATCAGCCCCAGCATTTT. Amino acids: CASSLSGNQPQHF. The V call is TRBV7-3, the J call TRBJ1-5; no firm D call. V shed 2 bases and J shed 4 bases, with 6 bases lying between them. The CDR3 length is 13 residues. Per germline, CDR1 SGHTA and CDR2 FQGTGA.

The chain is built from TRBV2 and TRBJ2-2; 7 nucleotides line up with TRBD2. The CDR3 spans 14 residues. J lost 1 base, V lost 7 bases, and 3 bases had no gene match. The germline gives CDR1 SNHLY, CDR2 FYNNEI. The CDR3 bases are TGTGCCAGCATCCAGCGGGGGAACACCGGGGAGCTGTTTTTT. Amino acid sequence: CASIQRGNTGELFF.

CDR3 loop: CASSLAPPAEKLFF. The CDR3 nucleotides are TGTGCCAGCAGCTTAGCGCCACCCGCGGAAAAACTGTTTTTT. The rearrangement links TRBV7-2 to TRBJ1-4; D unresolved. V was clipped by 0 bases and J by 8 bases, with 10 bases between them. CDR3 length: 14 amino acids. Germline V lookup: CDR1 SGHTA, CDR2 FQGNSA.

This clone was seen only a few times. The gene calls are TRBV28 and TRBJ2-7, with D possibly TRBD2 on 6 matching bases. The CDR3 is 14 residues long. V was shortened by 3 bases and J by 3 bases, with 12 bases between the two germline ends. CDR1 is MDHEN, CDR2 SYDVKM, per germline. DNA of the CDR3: TGTGCCAGCAGTTTTACCCCGCGGGACTACGAGCAGTACTTC. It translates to CASSFTPRDYEQYF.

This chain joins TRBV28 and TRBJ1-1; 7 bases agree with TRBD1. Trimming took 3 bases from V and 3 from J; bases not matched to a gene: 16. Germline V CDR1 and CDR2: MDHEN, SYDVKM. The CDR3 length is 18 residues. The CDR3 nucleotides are TGTGCCAGCAGTTTTGTAGCGCCCCAGGGGGTTTGGGACACTGAAGCTTTCTTT. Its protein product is CASSFVAPQGVWDTEAFF.

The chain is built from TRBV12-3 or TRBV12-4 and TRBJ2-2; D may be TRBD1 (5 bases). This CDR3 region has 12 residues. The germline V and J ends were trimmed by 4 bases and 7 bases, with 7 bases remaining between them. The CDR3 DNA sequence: TGTGCCAGCAGTTCTACAGGCGGGGAGCTGTTTTTT. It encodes CASSSTGGELFF.

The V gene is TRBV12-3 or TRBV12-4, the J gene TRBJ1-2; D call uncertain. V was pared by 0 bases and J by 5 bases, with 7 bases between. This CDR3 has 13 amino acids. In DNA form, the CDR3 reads TGTGCCAGCAGTTTAGCAGGGAGTTATGGCTACACCTTC. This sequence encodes CASSLAGSYGYTF.

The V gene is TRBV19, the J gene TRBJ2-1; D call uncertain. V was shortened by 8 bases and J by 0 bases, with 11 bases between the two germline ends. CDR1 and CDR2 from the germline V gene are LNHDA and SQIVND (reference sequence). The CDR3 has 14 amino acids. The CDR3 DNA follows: TGTGCCAGTTCTACGACACCCTCCTACAATGAGCAGTTCTTC. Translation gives CASSTTPSYNEQFF.

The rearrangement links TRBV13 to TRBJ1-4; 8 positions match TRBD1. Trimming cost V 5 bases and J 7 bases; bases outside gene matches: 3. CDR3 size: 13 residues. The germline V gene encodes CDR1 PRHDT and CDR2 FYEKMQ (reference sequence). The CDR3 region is CASSRTGSEKLFF. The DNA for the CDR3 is TGTGCCAGCAGCCGGACAGGGTCTGAAAAACTGTTTTTT.

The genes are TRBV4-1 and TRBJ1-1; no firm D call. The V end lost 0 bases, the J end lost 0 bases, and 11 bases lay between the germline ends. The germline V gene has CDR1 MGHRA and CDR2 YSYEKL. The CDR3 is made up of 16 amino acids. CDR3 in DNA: TGCGCCAGCAGCCAAGAAAGAGCAGGCATGAACACTGAAGCTTTCTTT. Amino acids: CASSQERAGMNTEAFF.

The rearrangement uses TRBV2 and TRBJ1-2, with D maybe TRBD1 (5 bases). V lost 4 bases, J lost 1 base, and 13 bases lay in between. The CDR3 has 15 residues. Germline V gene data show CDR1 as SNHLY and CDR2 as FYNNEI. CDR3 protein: CASSVTATNNYGYTF. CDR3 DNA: TGTGCCAGCAGTGTGACAGCCACCAATAACTATGGCTACACCTTC.

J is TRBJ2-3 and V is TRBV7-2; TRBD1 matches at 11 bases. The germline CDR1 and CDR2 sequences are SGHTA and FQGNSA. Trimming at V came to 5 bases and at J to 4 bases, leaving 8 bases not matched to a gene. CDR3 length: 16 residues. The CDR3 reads CASSLVGQGGPDTQYF. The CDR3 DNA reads TGTGCCAGCAGCCTTGTGGGACAGGGGGGCCCAGATACGCAGTATTTT.

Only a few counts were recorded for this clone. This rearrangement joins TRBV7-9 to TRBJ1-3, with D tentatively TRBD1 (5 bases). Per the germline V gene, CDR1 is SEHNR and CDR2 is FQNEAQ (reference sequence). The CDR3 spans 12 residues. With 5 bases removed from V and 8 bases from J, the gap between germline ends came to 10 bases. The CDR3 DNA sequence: TGTGCCAGCAGCGAAGGAGGGGACACCATATATTTT. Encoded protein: CASSEGGDTIYF. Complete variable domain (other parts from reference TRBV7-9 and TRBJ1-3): DTGVSQNPRHKITKRGQNVTFRCDPISEHNRLYWYRQTLGQGPEFLTYFQNEAQLEKSRLLSDRFSAERPKGSFSTLEIQRTEQGDSAMYLCASSEGGDTIYFGEGSWLTVV.

CDR3 sequence: CASSAGWQGPSYEQYF. The DNA for the CDR3 is TGTGCCAGCAGCGCAGGGTGGCAGGGGCCCTCCTACGAGCAGTACTTC. This chain connects TRBV9 to TRBJ2-7; tentative D call: TRBD1 (6 bases). V dropped 3 bases and J dropped 0 bases, with 16 bases sitting between them. Looked up from germline, CDR1 is SGDLS and CDR2 is YYNGEE. This CDR3 comprises 16 residues.

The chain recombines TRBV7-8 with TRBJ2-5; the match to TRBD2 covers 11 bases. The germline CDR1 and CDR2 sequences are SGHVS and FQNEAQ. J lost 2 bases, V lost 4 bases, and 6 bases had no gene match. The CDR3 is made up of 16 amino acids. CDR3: CASSWGTSGGQETQYF. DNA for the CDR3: TGTGCCAGCAGCTGGGGTACTAGCGGGGGACAAGAGACCCAGTACTTC.

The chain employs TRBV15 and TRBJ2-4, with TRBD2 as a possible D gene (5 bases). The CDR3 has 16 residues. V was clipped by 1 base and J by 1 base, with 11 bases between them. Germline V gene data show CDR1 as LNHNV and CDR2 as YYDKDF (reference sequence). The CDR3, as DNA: TGTGCCACCAGCAGAGTTACTAGGACGGCCAAAAACATTCAGTACTTC. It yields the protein CATSRVTRTAKNIQYF.